This record covers a single T cell receptor beta chain. The sample comes from a study of blood T cell repertoires in COVID-19. On the study more broadly: Collection of acute and convalescent COVID-19 samples took place in the United States, Italy and Spain. T cells, B-cell-depleted T cells, or PBMCs supplied cDNA or gDNA.

The J segment lost 6 bases and the V segment lost 0 bases, leaving 4 bases of the junction unmatched. The germline CDR1 and CDR2 sequences are LNHDA and SQIVND (reference sequence). The CDR3 length is 15 residues. Per the study methods: Nucleated cell number was recorded as an estimate derived from reference gene primer amplification. Produced via immunoSEQ multiplex PCR; TCRdb's table is partial and in-frame only. From that table come the V and J calls and clone size; the DNA was used to work out D and trimming. The table includes some 180,000 clones, 85% to 90% detected once. The sequence derives from a man aged 50 to 59 who had recovered from COVID-19. The V call is TRBV19, the J call TRBJ2-1; 8 nucleotides agree with TRBD1. Sequenced material: peripheral blood. The CDR3 region has the DNA TGTGCCAGTAGTATAGACAGGGGGCGCGCCAATGAGCAGTTCTTC. Translation gives CASSIDRGRANEQFF. The full variable domain, completed using reference TRBV19 and TRBJ2-1, is DGGITQSPKYLFRKEGQNVTLSCEQNLNHDAMYWYRQDPGQGLRLIYYSQIVNDFQKGDIAEGYSVSREKKESFPLTVTSAQKNPTAFYLCASSIDRGRANEQFFGPGTRLTVL.